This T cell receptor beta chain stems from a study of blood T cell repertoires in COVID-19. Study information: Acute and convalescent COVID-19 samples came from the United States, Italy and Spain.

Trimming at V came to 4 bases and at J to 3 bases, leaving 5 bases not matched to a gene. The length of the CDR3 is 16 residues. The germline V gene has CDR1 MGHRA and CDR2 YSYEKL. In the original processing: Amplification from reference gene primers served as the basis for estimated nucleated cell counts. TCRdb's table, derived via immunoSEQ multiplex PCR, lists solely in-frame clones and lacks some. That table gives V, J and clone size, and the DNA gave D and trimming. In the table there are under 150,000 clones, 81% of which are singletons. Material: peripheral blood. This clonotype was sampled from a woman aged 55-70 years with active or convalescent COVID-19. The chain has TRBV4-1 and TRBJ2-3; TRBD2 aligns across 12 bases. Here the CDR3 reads CASSPRLAGETDTQYF. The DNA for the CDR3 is TGCGCCAGCAGCCCCAGACTAGCGGGGGAGACAGATACGCAGTATTTT.